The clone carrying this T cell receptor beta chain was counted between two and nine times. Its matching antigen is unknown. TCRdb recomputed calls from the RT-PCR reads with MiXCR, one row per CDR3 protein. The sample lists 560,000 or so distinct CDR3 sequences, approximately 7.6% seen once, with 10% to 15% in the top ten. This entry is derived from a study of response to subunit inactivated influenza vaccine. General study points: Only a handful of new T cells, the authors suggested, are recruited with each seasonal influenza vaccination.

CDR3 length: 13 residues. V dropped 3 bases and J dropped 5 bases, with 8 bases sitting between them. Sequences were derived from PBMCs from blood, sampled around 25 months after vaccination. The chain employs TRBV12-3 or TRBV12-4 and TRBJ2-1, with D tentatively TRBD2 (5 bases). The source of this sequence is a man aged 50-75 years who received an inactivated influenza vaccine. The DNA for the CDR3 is TGTGCCAGCAGTTTTATACTAGACAATGAGCAGTTCTTC. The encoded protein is CASSFILDNEQFF.